Detailed here is one TCR beta chain. The data are from a study of blood T cell repertoires in COVID-19. Study in general: Material from acute and convalescent COVID-19 was sourced from the United States, Italy and Spain. T cells, B-cell-depleted T cells, or PBMCs provided the cDNA or gDNA that served as material.

Study processing details: The authors estimated nucleated cell counts from reference gene primer amplification. Only in-frame clones appear in the TCRdb table, and some are missing; sequencing was by immunoSEQ multiplex PCR. The V and J calls and clone size are taken from that table; D and trimming were inferred from the DNA. The table lists 89,000 or so clones, roughly 82% of them singletons. CDR1 and CDR2 (germline): MNHEY, SVGEGT. Unmatched junction bases numbered 6, after V lost 2 bases and J lost 1 base. CDR3 length: 17 amino acids. Sample: peripheral blood. V is TRBV6-2 or TRBV6-3 and J is TRBJ2-3; 10 bases fit TRBD1. This sequence originates from a man aged 50 or older with active COVID-19. The CDR3 coding sequence is TGTGCCAGCAGTTACCCGACAGGGGGCCCAGGCACAGATACGCAGTATTTT. Translated: CASSYPTGGPGTDTQYF.